This is a list of T cell receptor beta chains from one sample in a study of T cells in Graves' hyperthyroidism and ophthalmopathy. Via MiXCR, TCRdb re-called the multiplex PCR reads, giving one row per CDR3 protein. Of about 350,000 distinct CDR3 sequences listed, approximately 19% are singletons. The sequenced material came from blood. Source of these receptors: a woman between 18 and 30 years old with Graves' hyperthyroidism. Each CDR3 is given with its conserved first and last residue. A D gene is named only where the DNA matches it firmly. Expanded clones are given a class, and other clones once, few, many or no size at all.

clone_size d_call j_call v_call cdr3_nt cdr3_aa
many TRBD2 TRBJ2-4 TRBV20-1 TGCAGTGCTAGAGATCCCGTCGAGGTAGCGGGCAAAAACATTCAGTACTTC CSARDPVEVAGKNIQYF
many TRBD1 TRBJ1-1 TRBV19 TGTGCCAGTAGTATAGCAGGGGGCCGCACTGAAGCTTTCTTT CASSIAGGRTEAFF
many . TRBJ1-2 TRBV2 TGTGCCAGCAGCCTGGGAGAAGGACCCTATGGCTACACCTTC CASSLGEGPYGYTF
many TRBD1 TRBJ2-5 TRBV27 TGTGCCAGCATGCCGGGACAGGGATCATCGACCCAGTACTTC CASMPGQGSSTQYF
many TRBD2 TRBJ2-5 TRBV20-1 TGCAGTGCGCTCTTGGCTAGCGGGGAAAACTGGGAGACCCAGTACTTC CSALLASGENWETQYF
many . TRBJ1-2 TRBV2 TGTGCCAGCAGGCCTATTGGGGGGCGGGATGGCTACACCTTC CASRPIGGRDGYTF
many . TRBJ2-7 TRBV7-2 TGTGCCAGCAGCTTAGTGCATCCCTCCTACGAGCAGTACTTC CASSLVHPSYEQYF
many TRBD1 TRBJ2-7 TRBV9 TGTGCCAGCAGCCCTTGGGACAGGGCAGGGGAGCAGTACTTC CASSPWDRAGEQYF
many TRBD2 TRBJ2-3 TRBV20-1 TGCAGTGCCTCTAGCGGGCAGGCAACAGATACGCAGTATTTT CSASSGQATDTQYF
few . TRBJ2-4 TRBV6-2/TRBV6-3 TGTGCCAGCAGTTCGGCAGGACGGAAAAACATTCAGTACTTC CASSSAGRKNIQYF
many . TRBJ2-2 TRBV6-5 TGTGCCAGCAGGACCCAGGAGCGGTCCGGGGAGCTGTTTTTT CASRTQERSGELFF
many . TRBJ1-2 TRBV29-1 TGCAGCGTTAGGAAGGTTTCCGATTATGGCTACACCTTC CSVRKVSDYGYTF
few . TRBJ2-4 TRBV3-1 TGTGCCAGCAGCCAAGAAGGGGACGGCCTAGCCAAAAACATTCAGTACTTC CASSQEGDGLAKNIQYF
. . TRBJ1-1 TRBV6-1 TGTGCCAGCAGTCTCCCGGGCCGACCCCCACTGAAAGCTTTCTTT CASSLPGRPPLKAFF
many TRBD1 TRBJ1-5 TRBV6-5 TGTGCCAGCAGTTATGGGTGGACAGGTAACAATCAGCCCCAGCATTTT CASSYGWTGNNQPQHF
. . TRBJ1-2 TRBV29-1 TGCAGCGTTGAAGATTGGATCGGAACAGGGCGCTACACCTTC CSVEDWIGTGRYTF
. . TRBJ1-1 TRBV5-1 TGCGCCAGCGGAGGGTATAGGGCCGACACTGAAGCTTTCTTT CASGGYRADTEAFF
few . TRBJ2-7 TRBV30 TGTGCCTGGAGCCCGTGGGGGCCTGACGAGCAGTACTTC CAWSPWGPDEQYF
many TRBD1 TRBJ1-1 TRBV6-5 TGTGCCAGCAGTTGGCACAGGGGCGCGAACACTGAAGCTTTCTTT CASSWHRGANTEAFF
few TRBD1 TRBJ2-5 TRBV3-1 TGTGCCAGCAGCCACTTCGGGGGGACAGGGGCGAACCGGGGGGAGACCCAGTACTTC CASSHFGGTGANRGETQYF
many TRBD2 TRBJ2-5 TRBV7-2 TGTGCCAGCAGCTTGGGCGGGGGGATACAAGAGACCCAGTACTTC CASSLGGGIQETQYF
many . TRBJ1-2 TRBV10-3 TGTGCCATCAGTGAGTCTGCAGGGGAGGGTGGCTACACCTTC CAISESAGEGGYTF
once . TRBJ1-2 TRBV6-1 TGTGCCAGCAGCGGACAGAACCCCCTGTGGTATGGCTACACCTTC CASSGQNPLWYGYTF
many TRBD2 TRBJ2-7 TRBV25-1 TGTGCCAGCAGCACCCTTCGGACTAGCGGCTACGAGCAGTACTTC CASSTLRTSGYEQYF
. TRBD1 TRBJ1-1 TRBV27 TGTGCCAGCAGTTTGCGTACAGGGGGGAACACTGAAGCTTTCTTT CASSLRTGGNTEAFF
many TRBD1 TRBJ1-2 TRBV18 TGTGCCAGCTCACGGCGACAGGGGACAGGGGATGGCTACACCTTC CASSRRQGTGDGYTF
many TRBD1 TRBJ1-5 TRBV2 TGTGCCAGCCGGTTTCAGGGGGCGGTAGATCAGCCCCAGCATTTT CASRFQGAVDQPQHF
many . TRBJ1-2 TRBV7-9 TGTGCCAGCAGGGCAGTCCCTAACTATGGCTACACCTTC CASRAVPNYGYTF
. TRBD1 TRBJ1-1 TRBV6-1 TGTGCCAGCAGAGAAGGGGACAGAGCTTTCTTT CASREGDRAFF
. . TRBJ1-2 TRBV7-3 TGTGCCAGCAGCCTCCTATCGGGGGGGAACTATGGCTACACCTTC CASSLLSGGNYGYTF
many . TRBJ1-1 TRBV3-1 TGTGCCAGCAGGCAGGTCGATCGGGCTTTCTTT CASRQVDRAFF
. . TRBJ1-1 TRBV28 TGTGCCAGCAGTTTATCTGGGTTGGACACTGAAGCTTTCTTT CASSLSGLDTEAFF
many . TRBJ2-5 TRBV7-6 TGTGCGAGCCAAGACCCCCTCGGGGAGACCCAGTACTTC CASQDPLGETQYF
. . TRBJ1-1 TRBV28 TGTGCCAGCAGATCCGACACCCTGAACACTGAAGCTTTCTTT CASRSDTLNTEAFF
many TRBD1 TRBJ1-2 TRBV29-1 TGCAGCGTGGTGGGACAGGAGGCTAACTATGGCTACACCTTC CSVVGQEANYGYTF
many TRBD1 TRBJ1-5 TRBV7-3 TGTGCCAGCAGCTTCAGTTGGGGACAGTATAGCAATCAGCCCCAGCATTTT CASSFSWGQYSNQPQHF
many . TRBJ2-5 TRBV13 TGTGCCAGCAGCTTAAAGGACGGCAACCAAGAGACCCAGTACTTC CASSLKDGNQETQYF